This T cell receptor (beta chain) was documented in a study of T cell responses to AZD1222 COVID-19 vaccine. Points from the study as a whole: Most donors were white British, females outnumbered males, and clonal diversity was possibly underestimated. Sampled repertoires all dated from after the peak T cell response.

Germline V gene sequence: CDR1 SGHTA, CDR2 FQGNSA. V was clipped by 7 bases and J by 0 bases, with 10 bases between them. CDR3 size: 14 residues. The assay was immunoSEQ multiplex PCR, and TCRdb's table has in-frame clones only and misses some. The sample holds about 120,000 clones, about nine tenths seen once. In regard to this clone: Its specificity is unknown.

This clonotype originated in an adult in good health. The sequenced sample was peripheral blood, obtained on day 0 of AZD1222 vaccination. The V call is TRBV7-2, the J call TRBJ2-4; D is uncertain. The CDR3 loop is CASTLDVAKNIQYF. As DNA, the CDR3 is TGTGCCAGCACCCTGGATGTAGCCAAAAACATTCAGTACTTC. Using reference TRBV7-2 and TRBJ2-4 for the parts outside the CDR3, the full variable domain is GAGVSQSPSNKVTEKGKDVELRCDPISGHTALYWYRQSLGQGLEFLIYFQGNSAPDKSGLPSDRFSAERTGGSVSTLTIQRTQQEDSAVYLCASTLDVAKNIQYFGAGTRLSVL.